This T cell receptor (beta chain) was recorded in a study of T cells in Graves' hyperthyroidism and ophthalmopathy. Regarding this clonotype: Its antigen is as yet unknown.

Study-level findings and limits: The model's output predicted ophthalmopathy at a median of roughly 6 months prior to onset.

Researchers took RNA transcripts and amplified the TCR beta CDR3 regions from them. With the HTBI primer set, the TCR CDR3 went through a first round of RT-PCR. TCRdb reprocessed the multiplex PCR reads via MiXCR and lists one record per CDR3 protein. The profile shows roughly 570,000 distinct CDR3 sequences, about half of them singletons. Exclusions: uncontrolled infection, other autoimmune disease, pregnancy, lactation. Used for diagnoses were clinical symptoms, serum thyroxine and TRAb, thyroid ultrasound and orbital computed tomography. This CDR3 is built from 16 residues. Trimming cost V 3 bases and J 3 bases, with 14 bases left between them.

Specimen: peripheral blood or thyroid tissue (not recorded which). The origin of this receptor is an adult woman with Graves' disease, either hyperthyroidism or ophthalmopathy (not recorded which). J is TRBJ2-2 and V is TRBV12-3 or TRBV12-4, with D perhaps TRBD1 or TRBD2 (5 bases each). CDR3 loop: CASSFHRGADTGELFF. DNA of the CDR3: TGTGCCAGCAGTTTCCATCGGGGCGCGGACACCGGGGAGCTGTTTTTT.